Reported below is one T cell receptor (beta chain). The antigen is unknown. Its ends do not fully match the called genes, so a read error is possible. TCRdb re-called the RT-PCR reads with MiXCR, one entry per CDR3 protein. The table has about half a million distinct CDR3 sequences, about a tenth seen once; the top ten hold around 12%. This entry belongs to a study of response to subunit inactivated influenza vaccine. Study observations and caveats: With each seasonal influenza vaccination, the authors suggested, few new T cells are recruited.

The CDR3 length is 12 residues. The V gene is TRBV12-3 or TRBV12-4, the J gene TRBJ2-1; tentative D call: TRBD1 (5 bases). The sample consisted of PBMCs from blood, taken more than 35 days after vaccination. This clonotype originated in a man aged 45-65 years who received an inactivated influenza vaccine. This CDR3 is CASSRVVNEKFF. CDR3 nucleotides: TGTGCCAGCAGCAGGGTCGTAAATGAGAAGTTCTTC.